The sequence of this T cell receptor beta chain was determined in a study of T cells in Graves' hyperthyroidism and ophthalmopathy. This clonotype was counted at least ten times. Its antigen is not identified. Findings of the study overall: The model forecast ophthalmopathy, anticipating it by a median about six months before onset. Blood also contained most expanded thyroid clonotypes above 0.001.

Fresh peripheral blood, under 11 ml, yielded the PBMCs. V was clipped by 1 base and J by 5 bases; unmatched bases: 5. The CDR3 covers 14 residues. Germline assignment: CDR1 SGHAT and CDR2 FQNNGV. RNA transcripts served as the template for amplifying TCR beta CDR3 regions. TCR CDR3 regions were first amplified by RT-PCR with HTBI primers. TCRdb analysed the multiplex PCR reads with MiXCR anew, one entry per CDR3 protein. The data show around 500,000 distinct CDR3 sequences, less than 25% seen once. The source material was blood. This chain links TRBV11-2 with TRBJ2-7, with 7 nucleotides matching TRBD2. The receptor comes from a woman in her seventies with Graves' ophthalmopathy. CDR3 protein: CASSLGGSGDEQYF. The CDR3 DNA reads TGTGCCAGCAGCTTAGGCGGGAGTGGCGACGAGCAGTACTTC.